This T cell receptor beta chain is drawn from a study of vaccination effects on CD4 cells after COVID-19. The protocol was immunoSEQ multiplex PCR, while the TCRdb copy is restricted to in-frame clones and leaves out a portion. The table shows about 24,000 clones, with 60% to 85% occurring only once. Germline values: CDR1 SGHDT, CDR2 YYEEEE. The length of the CDR3 is 12 residues. V gave up 0 bases and J gave up 6 bases, with 7 bases separating them. Points on this clone: No antigen is known for it.

Peptide-pool stimulation followed by sequencing identified expanded antigen-specific CD4+ clonotypes in the ViraFEST assay. Following 10 days of culture, CD4+ T cells were isolated. Participants were given two doses of BNT162b2 or mRNA-1273 vaccine. Wells each received around 2 million PBMC, cultured with approximately 9 IU/ml IL-2 and about 10 ug/ml peptides. The sequencing here drew on CD4+ T cells from PBMCs cultured with HCoV-NL63 spike peptides, taken after COVID-19 vaccination. This rearrangement joins TRBV5-6 to TRBJ2-7; D perhaps matches TRBD2 (5 bases). This sequence was found in a human donor who received a COVID-19 vaccine. CDR3 in amino acids: CASSLVRGEQYF. The CDR3, as DNA: TGTGCCAGCAGCTTGGTTCGGGGCGAGCAGTACTTC.